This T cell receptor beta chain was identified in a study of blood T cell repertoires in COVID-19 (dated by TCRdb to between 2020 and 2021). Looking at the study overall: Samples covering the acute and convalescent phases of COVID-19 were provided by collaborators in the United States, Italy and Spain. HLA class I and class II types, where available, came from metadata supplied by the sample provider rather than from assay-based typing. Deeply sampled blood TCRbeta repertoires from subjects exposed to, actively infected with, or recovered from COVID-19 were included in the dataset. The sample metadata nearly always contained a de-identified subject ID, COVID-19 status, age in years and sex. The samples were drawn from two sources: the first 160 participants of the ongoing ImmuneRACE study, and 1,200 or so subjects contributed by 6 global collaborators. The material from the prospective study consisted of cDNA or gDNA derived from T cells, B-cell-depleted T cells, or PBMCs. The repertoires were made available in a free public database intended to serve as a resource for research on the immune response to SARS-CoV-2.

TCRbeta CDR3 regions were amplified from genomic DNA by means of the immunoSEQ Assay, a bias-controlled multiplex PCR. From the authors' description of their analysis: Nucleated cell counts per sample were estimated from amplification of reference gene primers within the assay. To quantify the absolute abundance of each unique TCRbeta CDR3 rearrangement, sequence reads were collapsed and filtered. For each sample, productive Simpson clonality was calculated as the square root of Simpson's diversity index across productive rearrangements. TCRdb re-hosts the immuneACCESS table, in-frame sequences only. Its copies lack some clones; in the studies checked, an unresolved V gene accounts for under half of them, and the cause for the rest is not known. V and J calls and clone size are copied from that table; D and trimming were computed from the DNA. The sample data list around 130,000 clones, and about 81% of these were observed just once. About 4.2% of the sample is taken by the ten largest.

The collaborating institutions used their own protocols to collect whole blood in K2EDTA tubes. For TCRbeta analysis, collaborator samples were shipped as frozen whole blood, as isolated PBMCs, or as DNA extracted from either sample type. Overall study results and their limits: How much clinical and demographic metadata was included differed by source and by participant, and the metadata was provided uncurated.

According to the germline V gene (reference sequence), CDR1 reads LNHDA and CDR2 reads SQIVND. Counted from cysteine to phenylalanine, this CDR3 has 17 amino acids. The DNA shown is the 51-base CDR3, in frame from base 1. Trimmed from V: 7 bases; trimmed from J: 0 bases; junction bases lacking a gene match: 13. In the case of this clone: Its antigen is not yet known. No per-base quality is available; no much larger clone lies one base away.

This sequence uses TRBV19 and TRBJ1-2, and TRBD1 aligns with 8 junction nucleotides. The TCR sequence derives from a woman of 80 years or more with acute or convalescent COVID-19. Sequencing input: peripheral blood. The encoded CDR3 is CASNPSGTGVPNYGYTF. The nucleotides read TGTGCCAGTAACCCAAGTGGGACAGGAGTTCCTAACTATGGCTACACCTTC.